Shown below are 10 T cell receptor beta chains from a single sample sequenced in a study of blood T cells in healthy people across ages. A second PCR of 7 to 11 cycles used a sample-barcoded 5' primer and a J-beta primer mix. In TCRdb, the 5' RACE reads were re-called with MiXCR into one record per CDR3 protein. The sample yields about 580,000 distinct CDR3 sequences, 45% to 55% seen once. The specimen was blood. These receptors came from an older man in good health.

This sequence joins TRBV4-3 and TRBJ2-3, with 10 bases lining up with TRBD2. Looked up from germline, CDR1 is LGHNA and CDR2 is YSLEER. V dropped 0 bases and J dropped 4; count of bases not matched to a gene: 4. This CDR3 is 16 amino acids long. In DNA form, the CDR3 reads TGCGCCAGCAGCCAAGATTGGCTAGCGGGAGCAGATACGCAGTATTTT. This sequence encodes CASSQDWLAGADTQYF.

The gene calls are TRBV29-1 and TRBJ2-3; TRBD1 matches 7 bases. This CDR3 is 13 amino acids long. Per the germline V gene, CDR1 is SQVTM and CDR2 is ANQGSEA. Germline trimming cut 3 bases from V and 6 bases from J; bases unmatched to any gene: 6. The CDR3 DNA is TGCAGCGTTGATCGTACAGGGGCGGATACGCAGTATTTT. It yields the protein CSVDRTGADTQYF.

The V call is TRBV9, the J call TRBJ1-5, with 11 positions matching TRBD1. From germline, CDR1 is SGDLS and CDR2 YYNGEE. CDR3 length: 15 amino acids. The ends lost 4 bases at V and 3 bases at J; junction bases unmatched: 3. The CDR3 region is CASSKGQGVNQPQHF. The CDR3 region has the DNA TGTGCCAGCAGCAAGGGACAGGGGGTCAATCAGCCCCAGCATTTT.

This chain joins TRBV7-2 and TRBJ2-3; TRBD2 matches at 8 bases. The ends lost 2 bases at V and 3 bases at J; junction bases unmatched: 13. Germline-derived CDR1 and CDR2 are SGHTA and FQGNSA. This CDR3 region has 18 residues. The CDR3 region has the DNA TGTGCCAGCAGCTTATGGACCCCGGGACTAGGGATAACAGATACGCAGTATTTT. Translated, it gives CASSLWTPGLGITDTQYF.

This clonotype was found many times. The chain recombines TRBV6-5 with TRBJ1-2, with TRBD1 as a possible D gene (5 bases). CDR1 is MNHEY and CDR2 is SVGAGI in the germline V gene. This CDR3 has 15 amino acids. Trimming shortened V by 0 bases and J by 8 bases, and 16 bases separated the two germline ends. The CDR3 DNA follows: TGTGCCAGCAGTTACTCCTTAGGGGACGGCGGCGGCTACACCTTC. This sequence encodes CASSYSLGDGGGYTF.

V is TRBV5-1 and J is TRBJ2-7; 9 bases line up with TRBD1. V shed 1 base and J 2 bases; nucleotides not matched to a gene: 7. CDR3 length: 16 residues. Germline V CDR1 and CDR2: SGHRS, YFSETQ. The CDR3 nucleotides are TGCGCCAGCAGCTTGAACAGGGGGCAAAGTCCCTACGAGCAGTACTTC. Residues: CASSLNRGQSPYEQYF.

The chain links TRBV29-1 to TRBJ2-5, with D possibly being TRBD1 (5 bases). Germline V gives CDR1 SQVTM, CDR2 ANQGSEA. The CDR3 spans 11 residues. The V and J ends lost 7 bases and 5 bases respectively, with 11 bases between them. The CDR3 nucleotides are TGCAGCGCGGTAGGGGTGGAGACCCAGTACTTC. Residues: CSAVGVETQYF.

The CDR3 nucleotides read TGTGCCAGCAGCCCACAAGAAAGGCGTCAGGGTAATGAAAAACTGTTTTTT. Encoded protein: CASSPQERRQGNEKLFF. The chain carries TRBV4-2 and TRBJ1-4; perhaps TRBD1 as D (5 bases). V gave up 4 bases and J gave up 4 bases, with 19 bases separating them. In germline, CDR1 is LGHNA, CDR2 YNFKEQ. The CDR3 contains 17 residues.

This clonotype was observed a handful of times. The chain couples TRBV6-5 to TRBJ2-5; 10 nucleotides align to TRBD1. The V segment lost 3 bases and the J segment 4 bases; nucleotides outside the gene matches: 2. CDR3 length equals 14 residues. The germline V gene has CDR1 MNHEY and CDR2 SVGAGI. Here the CDR3 reads CASSYRTGGETQYF. DNA for the CDR3: TGTGCCAGCAGTTATCGGACAGGGGGAGAGACCCAGTACTTC.

V gene TRBV18 combines with J gene TRBJ2-7, with D possibly matching TRBD2 (6 bases). The CDR3 has 13 amino acids. Trimming shortened V by 3 bases and J by 7 bases, and 13 bases separated the two germline ends. Germline V gene sequence: CDR1 KGHSH, CDR2 LQKENI. The DNA of the CDR3 is TGTGCCAGCTCACCGTTCGCGGGGACTGAGCAGTACTTC. Amino acids: CASSPFAGTEQYF.